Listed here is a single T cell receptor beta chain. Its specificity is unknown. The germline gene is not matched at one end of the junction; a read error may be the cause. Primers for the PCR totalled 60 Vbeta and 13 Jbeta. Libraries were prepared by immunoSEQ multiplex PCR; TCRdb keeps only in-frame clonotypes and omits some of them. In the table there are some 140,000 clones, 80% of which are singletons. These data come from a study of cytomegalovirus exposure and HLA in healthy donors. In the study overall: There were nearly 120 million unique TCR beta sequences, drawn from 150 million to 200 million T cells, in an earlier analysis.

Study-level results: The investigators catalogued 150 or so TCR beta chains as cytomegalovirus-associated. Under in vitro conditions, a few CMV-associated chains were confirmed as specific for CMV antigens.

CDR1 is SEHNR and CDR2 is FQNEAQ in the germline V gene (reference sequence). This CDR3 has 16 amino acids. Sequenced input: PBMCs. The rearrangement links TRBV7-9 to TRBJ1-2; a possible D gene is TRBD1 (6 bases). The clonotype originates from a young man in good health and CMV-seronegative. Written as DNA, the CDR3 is TGTTCCAGCAGCTTATACGGACAGCCAACCCTCTATGGCTACACCTTC. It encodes CSSSLYGQPTLYGYTF. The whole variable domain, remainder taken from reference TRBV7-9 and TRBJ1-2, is DTGVSQNPRHKITKRGQNVTFRCDPISEHNRLYWYRQTLGQGPEFLTYFQNEAQLEKSRLLSDRFSAERPKGSFSTLEIQRTEQGDSAMYLCSSSLYGQPTLYGYTFGSGTRLTVV.